The TCR beta chain described here comes from a study of blood T cell repertoires in COVID-19. About the study: COVID-19 samples, acute and convalescent, were from the United States, Italy and Spain. PBMCs, B-cell-depleted T cells, or T cells were the source of the cDNA or gDNA that made up the material.

CDR1 is WNHNN, CDR2 SYGVQD, per germline (reference sequence). This CDR3 region has 21 residues. The V gene end was trimmed by 6 bases and the J gene end by 0 bases; junction bases not matched to a gene: 19. In the authors' workflow: Quantification of nucleated cells was approximated via reference gene primer amplification. The protocol was immunoSEQ multiplex PCR, while the TCRdb copy is restricted to in-frame clones and leaves out a portion. That table supplies the V and J calls and clone size; D and trimming were determined from the DNA. The sample carries just under 350,000 clones, under 95% recorded once. This clone came up once.

V usage is TRBV10-1 and J usage is TRBJ2-1; 11 positions agree with TRBD2. What was sequenced was peripheral blood. The sequence was obtained from a young woman who had recovered from COVID-19. The CDR3 protein is CASSRRKGLADSLSSYNEQFF. For the CDR3, the DNA is TGCGCCAGCAGCAGACGAAAGGGACTAGCGGACAGCCTGAGCTCCTACAATGAGCAGTTCTTC.